The 27 T cell receptor beta chains reported below all come from one sample, sequenced in a study of OX40 agonist ivuxolimab in advanced cancers. Clones were sequenced by immunoSEQ multiplex PCR, and TCRdb holds only the in-frame ones, with some missing. Of tens of thousands of clones in the sample, approximately 91% were seen once. The material sequenced was CD4+ or CD8+ T cells sorted from blood, taken in a trial of the OX40 agonist ivuxolimab. The receptors here all came from an adult with an advanced solid tumor such as melanoma, head and neck, liver or kidney cancer.

The chain combines TRBV27 with TRBJ2-7; the D gene is possibly TRBD1 (6 bases). This CDR3 is built from 13 residues. CDR1 and CDR2 (germline): MNHEY, SMNVEV (reference sequence). V lost 5 bases and J lost 6, with 14 bases in between. CDR3 sequence: CASSLGALSEQYF. For the CDR3, the DNA is TGTGCCAGCAGTCTGGGGGCACTATCCGAGCAGTACTTC.

The genes are TRBV19 and TRBJ2-5; 8 nucleotides line up with TRBD1. CDR1 LNHDA and CDR2 SQIVND come from the germline V gene (reference sequence). V lost 6 bases and J lost 7; bases outside the gene matches: 10. CDR3 size: 14 residues. The CDR3 DNA sequence: TGTGCCAGTAGCCCCGGGACAGGTTCTAGGACCCAGTACTTC. This codes for CASSPGTGSRTQYF.

The chain couples TRBV9 to TRBJ2-1; 13 bases are a match to TRBD2. CDR1 and CDR2 from the germline V gene are SGDLS and YYNGEE. This CDR3 region has 18 residues. The V segment lost 3 bases and the J segment 2 bases; nucleotides outside the gene matches: 8. The CDR3 sequence: CASSGLAGGDSPYNEQFF. CDR3 sequence (DNA): TGTGCCAGCAGCGGACTAGCGGGGGGCGACTCCCCCTACAATGAGCAGTTCTTC. Full variable domain (missing parts from reference TRBV9 and TRBJ2-1): DSGVTQTPKHLITATGQRVTLRCSPRSGDLSVYWYQQSLDQGLQFLIQYYNGEERAKGNILERFSAQQFPDLHSELNLSSLELGDSALYFCASSGLAGGDSPYNEQFFGPGTRLTVL.

CDR3: CASSRGWGEQYF. The CDR3 coding sequence is TGTGCCAGCAGCAGGGGGTGGGGCGAGCAGTACTTC. V and J are TRBV11-2 and TRBJ2-7; tentative D call: TRBD1 (6 bases). The CDR3 length is 12 residues. In germline, CDR1 is SGHAT, CDR2 FQNNGV. The ends were cut back, 5 bases at V and 6 bases at J, with 11 bases in the middle.

The chain has TRBV27 and TRBJ2-2, with TRBD1 matching 7 bases. Germline-derived CDR1 and CDR2 are MNHEY and SMNVEV (reference sequence). After removal of 5 bases from V and 6 bases from J, the junction contained 12 bases not matched to a gene. There are 16 residues in the CDR3. DNA of the CDR3: TGTGCCAGCAGTCATGTGGGGACAGAAGGGTCCGGGGAGCTGTTTTTT. Its protein is CASSHVGTEGSGELFF.

This clone occurred once. The chain joins TRBV6-1 to TRBJ2-1, with 10 nucleotides matching TRBD1. The V and J ends lost 3 bases and 3 bases, in that order; junction bases with no gene match: 8. The CDR3 is 17 residues long. The germline CDR1 and CDR2 sequences are MNHNS and SASEGT. This CDR3 is CASSDESGTGDYNEQFF. In DNA, the CDR3 is TGTGCCAGCAGTGACGAGTCCGGGACAGGGGACTACAATGAGCAGTTCTTC.

The chain recombines TRBV11-2 with TRBJ1-5, with no clear D. V lost 3 bases to trimming and J lost 2 bases, with 20 bases between them. Germline loops: CDR1 SGHAT, CDR2 FQNNGV. This CDR3 is 18 amino acids long. For the CDR3, the DNA is TGTGCCAGCAGCTTTGAAGACACCAGGAGGGATCGCAATCAGCCCCAGCATTTT. Translating gives CASSFEDTRRDRNQPQHF.

The chain carries TRBV27 and TRBJ1-6; no clear D. From germline, CDR1 is MNHEY and CDR2 SMNVEV (reference sequence). The CDR3 runs 14 residues. The V gene lost 5 bases and the J gene lost 4 bases, with 9 bases spanning the gap. CDR3 protein: CASSTVSYNSPLHF. For the CDR3, the DNA is TGTGCCAGCAGTACCGTTTCTTATAATTCACCCCTCCACTTT.

This rearrangement joins TRBV9 to TRBJ2-7; D is possibly TRBD1 (6 bases). This CDR3 comprises 16 residues. The ends were cut back, 4 bases at V and 0 bases at J, with 17 bases in the middle. Looked up from germline, CDR1 is SGDLS and CDR2 is YYNGEE. The CDR3 nucleotides are TGTGCCAGCAGCCCCGATTCAGGGGCCAGCTCCTACGAGCAGTACTTC. Its protein is CASSPDSGASSYEQYF.

V gene TRBV5-8 combines with J gene TRBJ1-2, with TRBD1 identical over 8 bases. V lost 4 bases to trimming and J lost 4 bases; unmatched junction nucleotides: 6. The CDR3 loop spans 14 amino acids. Germline values: CDR1 SGHTS, CDR2 YDEGEE. The CDR3, as DNA: TGTGCCAGCAGCACCCCAGGGGGCTTCTATGGCTACACCTTC. Its translation: CASSTPGGFYGYTF.

The gene calls are TRBV9 and TRBJ1-4; D unresolved. Germline V gives CDR1 SGDLS, CDR2 YYNGEE. The CDR3 has 14 amino acids. V dropped 4 bases and J dropped 3 bases, with 10 bases sitting between them. The CDR3 region is CASSPGGSNEKLFF. The CDR3 DNA follows: TGTGCCAGCAGCCCCGGCGGTTCTAATGAAAAACTGTTTTTT.

This chain joins TRBV5-1 and TRBJ2-7; 7 nucleotides align to TRBD1. The germline gives CDR1 SGHRS, CDR2 YFSETQ. Trimming removed 2 bases from V and 0 bases from J; junction bases left unmatched: 5. The CDR3 is 15 residues long. The CDR3: CASSFGTDGSYEQYF. The CDR3, as DNA: TGCGCCAGCAGCTTCGGGACAGACGGCTCCTACGAGCAGTACTTC. The full variable domain, its missing parts supplied by reference TRBV5-1 and TRBJ2-7, is KAGVTQTPRYLIKTRGQQVTLSCSPISGHRSVSWYQQTPGQGLQFLFEYFSETQRNKGNFPGRFSGRQFSNSRSEMNVSTLELGDSALYLCASSFGTDGSYEQYFGPGTRLTVT.

This chain connects TRBV27 to TRBJ2-1, with a possible D match to TRBD1 (5 bases). Germline V gene sequence: CDR1 MNHEY, CDR2 SMNVEV (reference sequence). The CDR3 covers 17 residues. Trimming left V 4 bases short and J 4 bases short, with 20 bases between. The CDR3 DNA sequence: TGTGCCAGCAGTTCGAACAGCCCCGACAGCGTTTACAATGAGCAGTTCTTC. It is translated as CASSSNSPDSVYNEQFF.

This clone appeared a few times. V is TRBV27 and J is TRBJ2-7; D is perhaps TRBD1 (5 bases). Trimming left V 3 bases short and J 0 bases short, with 15 bases between. The CDR3 contains 16 residues. Looked up from germline, CDR1 is MNHEY and CDR2 is SMNVEV (reference sequence). The CDR3 sequence is CASSFGQADLSYEQYF. The CDR3 DNA is TGTGCCAGCAGTTTTGGACAAGCCGACCTCTCCTACGAGCAGTACTTC.

This clone was counted a single time. The chain is built from TRBV9 and TRBJ2-1, with D possibly matching TRBD1 (6 bases). The germline gives CDR1 SGDLS, CDR2 YYNGEE. V lost 7 bases and J 0 bases, leaving 14 bases between the germline ends. There are 15 residues in the CDR3. The CDR3 protein is CASAQTGSSYNEQFF. CDR3 in DNA: TGTGCCAGCGCCCAAACAGGGAGCTCCTACAATGAGCAGTTCTTC. The full variable domain, completed using reference TRBV9 and TRBJ2-1, is DSGVTQTPKHLITATGQRVTLRCSPRSGDLSVYWYQQSLDQGLQFLIQYYNGEERAKGNILERFSAQQFPDLHSELNLSSLELGDSALYFCASAQTGSSYNEQFFGPGTRLTVL.

The rearrangement uses TRBV5-1 and TRBJ2-7; 8 bases fit TRBD2. Germline assignment: CDR1 SGHRS and CDR2 YFSETQ. J gave up 4 bases and V 2 bases, and 11 bases lay outside the gene matches. This CDR3 is 16 amino acids long. The CDR3 is CASSFGPAGDLYEQYF. The CDR3, as DNA: TGCGCCAGCAGCTTTGGGCCAGCGGGGGACCTATACGAGCAGTACTTC.

V gene TRBV27 combines with J gene TRBJ1-5; weak D call: TRBD1 (5 bases). Germline V CDR1 and CDR2: MNHEY, SMNVEV (reference sequence). Trimming pared 8 bases from V and 6 bases from J, leaving 17 bases between. This CDR3 has 14 residues. The CDR3 reads CASRDGLGVQPQHF. CDR3 sequence (DNA): TGTGCCAGCCGGGACGGACTTGGGGTTCAGCCCCAGCATTTT.

The rearrangement links TRBV13 to TRBJ2-3, with D maybe TRBD1 (6 bases). The CDR3 has 15 residues. Per germline, CDR1 PRHDT and CDR2 FYEKMQ (reference sequence). Trimming pared 2 bases from V and 0 bases from J, leaving 9 bases between. CDR3 in DNA: TGTGCCAGCAGCTTAATGGGGGCTAGCACAGATACGCAGTATTTT. This sequence encodes CASSLMGASTDTQYF.

This clone appeared once. The chain combines TRBV13 with TRBJ2-5, with D tentatively TRBD2 (6 bases). The CDR3 loop spans 14 amino acids. V shed 5 bases and J shed 6 bases, with 16 bases lying between them. The germline V gene has CDR1 PRHDT and CDR2 FYEKMQ (reference sequence). The CDR3 here is CASSPGIGRQTQYF. As DNA, the CDR3 is TGTGCCAGCAGCCCAGGTATAGGGAGGCAGACCCAGTACTTC.

This chain links TRBV7-9 with TRBJ1-5; D unclear. The CDR3 is made up of 17 amino acids. Trimming removed 1 base at V and 0 bases at J, with 13 bases between. The germline CDR1 and CDR2 sequences are SEHNR and FQNEAQ (reference sequence). The CDR3 DNA follows: TGTGCCAGCAGCTTAGGGTTCGGTGATTATAGCAATCAGCCCCAGCATTTT. It codes for CASSLGFGDYSNQPQHF.

The J gene is TRBJ2-7, the V gene TRBV7-9, with unresolved D. This CDR3 spans 11 amino acids. V gave up 4 bases and J gave up 7 bases, with 8 bases separating them. Per germline, CDR1 SEHNR and CDR2 FQNEAQ (reference sequence). The CDR3 sequence is CASSSVWEQYF. The CDR3 DNA sequence: TGTGCCAGCAGCTCCGTTTGGGAGCAGTACTTC. Looking up the rest from reference TRBV7-9 and TRBJ2-7 gives the full variable domain: DTGVSQNPRHKITKRGQNVTFRCDPISEHNRLYWYRQTLGQGPEFLTYFQNEAQLEKSRLLSDRFSAERPKGSFSTLEIQRTEQGDSAMYLCASSSVWEQYFGPGTRLTVT.

The chain carries TRBV13 and TRBJ2-7, with 9 bases that match TRBD2. CDR1 and CDR2 from the germline V gene are PRHDT and FYEKMQ (reference sequence). The CDR3 loop spans 14 amino acids. The ends lost 5 bases at V and 1 base at J; junction bases unmatched: 3. For the CDR3, the DNA is TGTGCCAGCAGCCCGGGACTAGCTTCCTACGAGCAGTACTTC. This sequence encodes CASSPGLASYEQYF.

The rearrangement links TRBV14 to TRBJ2-1, with D tentatively TRBD2 (7 bases). This CDR3 is 15 amino acids long. V was trimmed by 4 bases and J by 4 bases, leaving 14 bases between them. CDR1 SGHDN and CDR2 FVKESK come from the germline V gene. The CDR3 here is CASSPSGGGYNEQFF. The DNA for the CDR3 is TGTGCCAGCAGCCCTAGCGGAGGGGGGTACAATGAGCAGTTCTTC.

Here the CDR3 reads CASSVGSSGNNEQFF. The CDR3 DNA reads TGTGCCAGCAGCGTAGGCTCTAGCGGGAACAATGAGCAGTTCTTC. The chain recombines TRBV9 with TRBJ2-1; the match to TRBD2 covers 9 bases. This CDR3 is built from 15 residues. CDR1 and CDR2 from the germline V gene are SGDLS and YYNGEE. V gave up 0 bases and J gave up 5 bases; unmatched junction bases: 3.

The chain carries TRBV29-1 and TRBJ2-5; D is undetermined. The CDR3 covers 11 residues. Germline V gene lookup returns CDR1 SQVTM and CDR2 ANQGSEA. Trimming pared 7 bases from V and 5 bases from J, leaving 11 bases between. The CDR3 DNA sequence: TGCAGCGCGGCCCAACTGGAGACCCAGTACTTC. Protein: CSAAQLETQYF.

This clone was counted a single time. This rearrangement joins TRBV18 to TRBJ2-1, with TRBD2 matching 14 bases. The CDR3 is 15 residues long. The junction had 5 bases not matched to a gene; V was cut back by 9 bases and J by 4 bases. Per the germline V gene, CDR1 is KGHSH and CDR2 is LQKENI. The CDR3 loop reads CASRLAGGNYNEQFF. The CDR3 DNA reads TGTGCCAGTCGACTAGCGGGAGGGAATTACAATGAGCAGTTCTTC.

The V gene is TRBV2, the J gene TRBJ2-7, with a weak D call TRBD2 (5 bases). The CDR3 consists of 15 residues. Germline assignment: CDR1 SNHLY and CDR2 FYNNEI. The ends were cut back, 5 bases at V and 3 bases at J, with 17 bases in the middle. This CDR3 reads CASSPPGMRIYEQYF. For the CDR3, the DNA is TGTGCCAGCAGTCCACCCGGGATGAGGATCTACGAGCAGTACTTC.